These 17 T cell receptor beta chains share one sample of origin, sequenced in a study of blood T cell repertoires in COVID-19. Measured with immunoSEQ multiplex PCR; TCRdb has only the in-frame clones, and not every one. The profile shows roughly 250,000 clones, 70% to 85% of them singletons. Source material: peripheral blood. These receptors all come from a human donor with COVID-19, enrolled during active disease. The donor label of this sample is uncertain.

This rearrangement joins TRBV30 to TRBJ2-7; 11 nucleotides line up with TRBD1. V was clipped by 5 bases and J by 7 bases; unmatched bases: 7. Germline CDR1 and CDR2: GTSNPN and SVGIG (reference sequence). The CDR3 totals 13 residues. DNA of the CDR3: TGTGCCTGGGGACAGGGGGCACTGAGAGAGCAGTACTTC. It translates to CAWGQGALREQYF.

The chain employs TRBV9 and TRBJ1-4; 7 bases fit TRBD1. V lost 4 bases, J lost 7 bases, and 10 bases stayed unmatched. Germline CDR1 reads SGDLS; CDR2 reads YYNGEE. This CDR3 has 15 residues. The CDR3 sequence: CASSSVGQAGEKLFF. The CDR3 DNA sequence: TGTGCCAGCAGCTCAGTCGGACAGGCGGGTGAAAAACTGTTTTTT.

DNA of the CDR3: TGTGCCAGCAGCTCGACGGGCGTCTTTACGGGGGCTTTCTTT. Translated, it gives CASSSTGVFTGAFF. The chain has TRBV7-2 and TRBJ1-1; D gene unclear. This CDR3 has 14 residues. Germline-derived CDR1 and CDR2 are SGHTA and FQGNSA. The ends were cut back, 4 bases at V and 11 bases at J, with 20 bases in the middle.

This clone was counted once. The rearrangement links TRBV28 to TRBJ1-1; D may be TRBD1 (5 bases). Germline CDR1 reads MDHEN; CDR2 reads SYDVKM. V lost 1 base and J lost 4, with 10 bases in between. The CDR3 loop spans 14 amino acids. The CDR3 DNA is TGTGCCAGCAGTTTATCGGCAGGGTTCACTGAAGCTTTCTTT. Protein product: CASSLSAGFTEAFF.

The J gene is TRBJ1-2, the V gene TRBV25-1; possible D gene TRBD1, 5 bases. CDR1 is MGHDK and CDR2 is SYGVNS in the germline V gene. Between the trimmed V and J ends, which lost 7 bases and 0 bases, there was a span of 9 bases. The length of the CDR3 is 13 residues. CDR3 coding DNA: TGTGCCAGCACCGACAGCACTAACTATGGCTACACCTTC. Its translation: CASTDSTNYGYTF.

This clone was observed a single time. V and J are TRBV24-1 and TRBJ2-3, with D unclear. The CDR3 runs 11 residues. Germline CDR1 is KGHDR and CDR2 is SFDVKD. The germline V and J ends were trimmed by 7 bases and 2 bases, with 3 bases remaining between them. The CDR3 DNA follows: TGTGCCACCAGAGCCACAGATACGCAGTATTTT. Translated, it gives CATRATDTQYF.

The gene calls are TRBV11-3 and TRBJ2-1, with 9 bases fitting TRBD1. The germline gives CDR1 SGHNT, CDR2 YENEEA. The CDR3 sequence is 15 residues long. The junction had 11 bases not matched to a gene; V was cut back by 5 bases and J by 9 bases. Written as DNA, the CDR3 is TGTGCCAGCAGCCGATTCGGGACAGGGACCGTTGAGCAGTTCTTC. Residues: CASSRFGTGTVEQFF.

This chain joins TRBV6-2 or TRBV6-3 and TRBJ1-2, with D perhaps TRBD1 (6 bases). Trimming took 2 bases from V and 8 from J, leaving 12 bases between them. The CDR3 runs to 13 residues. Germline V lookup: CDR1 MNHEY, CDR2 SVGEGT. CDR3 nucleotides: TGTGCCAGCAGTTACGTAGAGGGGGACGGCTACACCTTC. Translation gives CASSYVEGDGYTF.

This clone appeared a single time. The chain combines TRBV19 with TRBJ2-7, with TRBD2 matching 11 bases. The length of the CDR3 is 15 residues. V shed 5 bases and J 3 bases; nucleotides not matched to a gene: 6. Germline CDR1 and CDR2: LNHDA and SQIVND (reference sequence). The chain's CDR3 is CASSGQTSGNYEQYF. CDR3 bases: TGTGCCAGTAGTGGACAGACTAGCGGGAACTACGAGCAGTACTTC.

The chain links TRBV30 to TRBJ2-2; TRBD2 might be the D (6 bases). This CDR3 has 17 amino acids. CDR1 and CDR2 (germline): GTSNPN, SVGIG (reference sequence). Trimming removed 1 base at V and 1 base at J, with 16 bases between. CDR3 residues: CAWSAVAASGNTGELFF. CDR3 in DNA: TGTGCCTGGAGTGCGGTAGCGGCCTCCGGGAACACCGGGGAGCTGTTTTTT.

For the CDR3, the DNA is TGTGCCTGGAGTCCAGGGGTCCCGTCTTATAGCAATCAGCCCCAGCATTTT. Protein sequence: CAWSPGVPSYSNQPQHF. The chain links TRBV30 to TRBJ1-5; a possible D gene is TRBD1 (6 bases). The CDR3 length is 17 residues. CDR1 and CDR2 (germline): GTSNPN, SVGIG (reference sequence). Trimming cost V 2 bases and J 0 bases, with 17 bases left between them.

This rearrangement joins TRBV20-1 to TRBJ1-5; 8 bases are a match to TRBD1. With 3 bases clipped from V and 5 bases from J, the junction kept 6 bases outside the gene matches. This CDR3 has 14 amino acids. Germline values: CDR1 DFQATT, CDR2 SNEGSKA (reference sequence). In DNA form, the CDR3 reads TGCAGTGCTAGTCCTGGACAGGGAGATCAGCCCCAGCATTTT. Translating it yields CSASPGQGDQPQHF.

The chain combines TRBV9 with TRBJ1-6; 8 bases are shared with TRBD1. With 4 bases clipped from V and 10 bases from J, the junction kept 4 bases outside the gene matches. This CDR3 comprises 13 residues. Germline V CDR1 and CDR2: SGDLS, YYNGEE. The CDR3 DNA reads as TGTGCCAGCAGCAAACAGGGGGTATCACCCCTCCACTTT. This gives the protein CASSKQGVSPLHF.

This clone was picked up one time. The V gene is TRBV7-6, the J gene TRBJ2-7, with D hard to call. Per germline, CDR1 SGHVS and CDR2 FNYEAQ. Deletions cut 5 bases from V and 7 bases from J, with 9 bases between. There are 11 residues in the CDR3. The CDR3 DNA reads TGTGCCAGCAGCCCCGCAGTTGAGCAGTACTTC. This translates into CASSPAVEQYF.

The rearrangement links TRBV30 to TRBJ1-4; D is undetermined. The CDR3 is 15 amino acids. Trimming left V 0 bases short and J 3 bases short, with 11 bases between. Germline V lookup: CDR1 GTSNPN, CDR2 SVGIG (reference sequence). As DNA, the CDR3 is TGTGCCTGGAGTGTAAGAGGCGGGCCTAATGAAAAACTGTTTTTT. Protein product: CAWSVRGGPNEKLFF.

J is TRBJ2-7 and V is TRBV27; a possible D gene is TRBD1 (6 bases). This CDR3 comprises 13 residues. The germline V gene has CDR1 MNHEY and CDR2 SMNVEV (reference sequence). Trimming cost V 4 bases and J 2 bases, with 9 bases left between them. The CDR3 loop reads CASSSQGPYEQYF. Here the CDR3 DNA reads TGTGCCAGCAGTTCACAGGGTCCCTACGAGCAGTACTTC.

The V call is TRBV9, the J call TRBJ2-1; D is unclear. The germline V gene has CDR1 SGDLS and CDR2 YYNGEE. This CDR3 is built from 14 residues. The V gene lost 2 bases and the J gene lost 5 bases, with 11 bases spanning the gap. This chain's CDR3 is CASSVTSSDNEQFF. The CDR3 DNA is TGTGCCAGCAGCGTCACCAGCAGCGACAATGAGCAGTTCTTC.